This T cell receptor beta chain was obtained from a study of blood T cell repertoires in COVID-19. Study background: Some COVID-19 samples were acute and others convalescent; all came from the United States, Italy and Spain. Nucleic acid was either cDNA or gDNA, and it came from T cells, B-cell-depleted T cells, or PBMCs.

This clone has a single count. Data came from immunoSEQ multiplex PCR; TCRdb stores just in-frame clones and leaves some out. The repertoire consists of about 250,000 clones, with around 83% occurring once and the leading ten covering about 9%. This CDR3 contains 16 residues. With 5 bases clipped from V and 0 bases from J, the junction kept 8 bases outside the gene matches. Germline values: CDR1 KGHSH, CDR2 LQKENI. The specimen sequenced was peripheral blood. The chain employs TRBV18 and TRBJ2-3; the match to TRBD2 covers 7 bases. This sequence originates from a middle-aged man with active or convalescent COVID-19. CDR3 nucleotide sequence: TGTGCCAGCTCAAAGCCGAATAGCGGGAGCACAGATACGCAGTATTTT. This encodes CASSKPNSGSTDTQYF.